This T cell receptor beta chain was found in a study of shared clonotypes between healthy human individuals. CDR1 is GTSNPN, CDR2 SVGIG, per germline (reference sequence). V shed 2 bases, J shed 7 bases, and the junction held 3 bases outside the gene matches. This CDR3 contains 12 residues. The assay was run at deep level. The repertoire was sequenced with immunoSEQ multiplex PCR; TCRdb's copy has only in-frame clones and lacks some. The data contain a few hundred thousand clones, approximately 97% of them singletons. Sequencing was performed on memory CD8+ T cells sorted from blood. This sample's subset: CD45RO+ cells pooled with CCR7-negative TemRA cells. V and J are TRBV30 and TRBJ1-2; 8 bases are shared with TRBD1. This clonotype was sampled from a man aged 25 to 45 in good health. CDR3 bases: TGTGCCTGGAGTTACGGACAGGGTGGCTACACCTTC. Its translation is CAWSYGQGGYTF.